This TCR beta chain was recovered during a study of CD8 T cells in Susac syndrome. V was trimmed by 3 bases and J by 2 bases, leaving 8 bases between them. The CDR3 spans 14 residues. Germline assignment: CDR1 DFQATT and CDR2 SNEGSKA (reference sequence). Random hexamers were used to reverse transcribe roughly 0.45 to 1 ug of RNA. Via MiXCR, TCRdb re-called the immunoSEQ multiplex PCR reads, giving one row per CDR3 protein. The sample holds about 140,000 distinct CDR3 sequences; approximately 95% are singletons and the top ten take under 0.2%. The chain carries TRBV20-1 and TRBJ2-6; D might be TRBD1 (5 bases). The material sequenced was CD8+ T cells from PBMCs. The sequence was obtained from a human donor with Susac syndrome. CDR3 loop: CSARGPAGANVLTF. DNA for the CDR3: TGCAGTGCTAGGGGGCCGGCTGGGGCCAACGTCCTGACTTTC.